This T cell receptor beta chain was observed in a study of T cell clones after liver transplantation. Study-wide background: Post-transplant blood was tracked for graft-donor-reactive T cell clones identified in a pre-transplant mixed lymphocyte reaction. Three of the eight recipients were HCV-positive; the rest had non-autoimmune, non-viral transplant indications.

Germline CDR1 is SNHLY and CDR2 is FYNNEI. Deletions cut 7 bases from V and 2 bases from J, with 22 bases between. The CDR3 totals 17 residues. With respect to this clone: The antigen remains unidentified.

Broader study findings: The donor-reactive repertoire was only partly measurable in a couple of subjects, lacking donor cells.

Profiling relied on immunoSEQ multiplex PCR, and the TCRdb table lists in-frame clones only, not all of them. The table lists some 57,000 clones, 60% to 75% of them singletons, with around 9.7% in the top ten. The source was CD4+ T cells from blood, collected at the 22-month timepoint. This sequence originates from a human patient who received a liver transplant. A share of the T cells may be of graft donor origin. The rearrangement joins TRBV2 to TRBJ2-3; possibly TRBD1 for D (5 bases). CDR3 protein: CASTQEGATYLTDTQYF. DNA of the CDR3: TGTGCCAGCACCCAGGAAGGGGCCACCTACCTCACAGATACGCAGTATTTT.